One and the same sample provided the 3 T cell receptor beta chains below, sequenced in a study of T cells in localized non-small cell lung cancer. Method: immunoSEQ multiplex PCR; TCRdb's copy keeps in-frame clones and lacks some. The sample includes approximately 57,000 clones, more than 80% of them seen just once. Sequenced here: peripheral blood, sampled before any cancer treatment. The receptors derive from a woman between 40 and 69 years old with stage I lung adenocarcinoma.

The chain has TRBV7-3 and TRBJ1-5, with D unclear. In germline, CDR1 is SGHTA, CDR2 FQGTGA. V lost 5 bases, J lost 10 bases, and 6 bases lay in between. CDR3 length: 10 residues. This CDR3 reads CASSPLPQHF. In DNA form, the CDR3 reads TGTGCCAGCAGCCCCCTCCCCCAGCATTTT. The full variable domain, in which reference TRBV7-3 and TRBJ1-5 provide the parts outside the CDR3, is GAGVSQTPSNKVTEKGKYVELRCDPISGHTALYWYRQSLGQGPEFLIYFQGTGAADDSGLPNDRFFAVRPEGSVSTLKIQRTERGDSAVYLCASSPLPQHFGDGTRLSIL.

In nucleotides, the CDR3 is TGTGCCAGCAGCTCACGACAGAGCACAGATACGCAGTATTTT. It yields the protein CASSSRQSTDTQYF. The chain joins TRBV5-5 to TRBJ2-3; maybe TRBD1 (5 bases). Germline loops: CDR1 SGHKS, CDR2 YYEKEE (reference sequence). V dropped 3 bases and J dropped 0 bases, with 8 bases sitting between them. The CDR3 covers 14 residues.

The genes are TRBV7-2 and TRBJ1-2, with 9 positions matching TRBD1. The CDR3 is 18 amino acids. The germline gives CDR1 SGHTA, CDR2 FQGNSA. J lost 0 bases, V lost 1 base, and 9 bases had no gene match. Here the CDR3 reads CASSLGSPGQGSNYGYTF. The CDR3 nucleotides are TGTGCCAGCAGCTTAGGGTCTCCGGGACAGGGCTCTAACTATGGCTACACCTTC.